The T cell receptor beta chain described here comes from a study of CD8+CD57+ T cells in acquired aplastic anemia. In the study overall: CD4+ and CD8+ cells, once sorted, gave DNA averaging roughly 3.4 ug.

Study observations and caveats: Roughly 31 CD8+ CDR3 sequences occurred in both the patients and the controls. Patients and controls had CD8+ Simpson's diversity values that were not significantly distinct.

Genomic DNA acted as the template from which TCR beta VDJ combination and CDR3 sequence profiling were carried out. Via MiXCR, TCRdb re-called the reads, giving one row per CDR3 protein. This table holds 250,000 to 300,000 distinct CDR3 sequences, 55% to 60% found once. This clonotype was found many times. Its antigen is unknown. Germline V gene sequence: CDR1 LGHDT, CDR2 YNNKEL (reference sequence). The trim removed 4 bases at V and 3 bases at J, leaving 9 bases unmatched. CDR3 length: 15 residues. The chain recombines TRBV3-1 with TRBJ2-7; 7 bases match TRBD2. This receptor was taken from a human donor with severe aplastic anemia or a healthy control (not recorded which). The specimen was sorted CD4+, CD8+, or CD8+CD57+ T cells (not recorded which) from PBMCs. This chain's CDR3 is CASSLRDYGYYEQYF. The CDR3 coding sequence is TGTGCCAGCAGCCTACGGGACTACGGGTACTACGAGCAGTACTTC.